This T cell receptor (beta chain) was sequenced for a study of response to subunit inactivated influenza vaccine. This clonotype has a single count. Trimming took 1 base from V and 5 from J; bases not matched to a gene: 11. The germline gives CDR1 LNHNV, CDR2 YYDKDF (reference sequence). The CDR3 runs 17 residues. TCRdb independently ran MiXCR on the RT-PCR reads; one entry per CDR3 protein. Among 650,000 to 700,000 distinct CDR3 sequences listed, around a sixth were seen once. The rearrangement joins TRBV15 to TRBJ2-5; 9 bases agree with TRBD1. Sequences were derived from PBMCs from blood, sampled roughly 13 days after vaccination. The receptor's source is a man aged 50 to 60 who received an inactivated influenza vaccine. The CDR3 nucleotides read TGTGCCACCAGCAGAGGATGGAGGGACAGGGATAGCGAGACCCAGTACTTC. Translating gives CATSRGWRDRDSETQYF.